The 22 T cell receptor beta chains given below trace back to one sample, sequenced in a study of cytomegalovirus exposure and HLA in healthy donors. This PCR relied on a set of 60 Vbeta primers and 13 Jbeta primers. Only in-frame clones appear in the TCRdb table, and some are missing; sequencing was by immunoSEQ multiplex PCR. The table lists 100,000 to 150,000 clones, with about 2.2% in the top ten. The sequencing input was PBMCs. These receptors were collected from a man in his forties or fifties in good health and CMV-seronegative.

The rearrangement links TRBV5-6 to TRBJ2-7; tentatively, D is TRBD2 (6 bases). The CDR3 length is 19 residues. CDR1 and CDR2 (germline): SGHDT, YYEEEE. The V end was cut by 4 bases, the J end by 1 base, with 27 bases between. The CDR3 loop reads CASSLLWGEFSGASYEQYF. CDR3 bases: TGTGCCAGCAGCCTCTTGTGGGGGGAATTCTCCGGAGCTTCCTACGAGCAGTACTTC.

The CDR3 DNA reads TGTGCCAGCAGTGCCCGGGGGGCCAGCGCCGGGGAGCTGTTTTTT. Protein: CASSARGASAGELFF. This chain links TRBV2 with TRBJ2-2; D possibly corresponds to TRBD2 (7 bases). The germline CDR1 and CDR2 sequences are SNHLY and FYNNEI. With 4 bases removed from V and 6 bases from J, the gap between germline ends came to 15 bases. The CDR3 totals 15 residues.

The rearrangement joins TRBV6-1 to TRBJ2-1; a weak D match, TRBD1 (6 bases). In germline, CDR1 is MNHNS, CDR2 SASEGT. The CDR3 has 13 residues. Trimming pared 7 bases from V and 11 bases from J, leaving 18 bases between. For the CDR3, the DNA is TGTGCCAGCACGGCAGGGGACCGCCTTAAGCAGTTCTTC. It specifies CASTAGDRLKQFF.

The chain combines TRBV7-9 with TRBJ2-5; D ambiguous. Trimming took 0 bases from V and 5 from J, leaving 13 bases between them. The CDR3 length is 15 residues. CDR1 and CDR2 (germline): SEHNR, FQNEAQ (reference sequence). CDR3 DNA: TGTGCCAGCAGCTTAGCGTTCTCCAACCGGGAGACCCAGTACTTC. Amino acids: CASSLAFSNRETQYF. Full variable domain (rest looked up from reference TRBV7-9 and TRBJ2-5): DTGVSQNPRHKITKRGQNVTFRCDPISEHNRLYWYRQTLGQGPEFLTYFQNEAQLEKSRLLSDRFSAERPKGSFSTLEIQRTEQGDSAMYLCASSLAFSNRETQYFGPGTRLLVL.

CDR3 nucleotide sequence: TGTGCCAGCACCCCGGGGGGGGGCGTCTCCTACGAGCAGTACTTC. It encodes CASTPGGGVSYEQYF. The V call is TRBV27, the J call TRBJ2-7; 8 bases match TRBD2. The CDR3 spans 15 residues. V trimming: 7 bases; J trimming: 0 bases; junction bases outside the gene matches: 8. The V gene's germline CDR1 is MNHEY and CDR2 SMNVEV (reference sequence).

The gene calls are TRBV4-2 and TRBJ1-2; D remains ambiguous. Germline values: CDR1 LGHNA, CDR2 YNFKEQ. The CDR3 totals 15 residues. Trimming cost V 1 base and J 3 bases, with 12 bases left between them. Here the CDR3 DNA reads TGTGCCAGCAGCCAAGGGGAGCGACCGGACTATGGCTACACCTTC. It encodes CASSQGERPDYGYTF.

The chain couples TRBV10-2 to TRBJ2-5; 8 bases fit TRBD1. This CDR3 region has 13 residues. J lost 10 bases, V lost 6 bases, and 10 bases had no gene match. Germline V CDR1 and CDR2: WSHSY, SAAADI. The CDR3 protein is CASRTGALLNQYF. DNA of the CDR3: TGCGCCAGCAGGACAGGGGCCCTCCTGAACCAGTACTTC.

The rearrangement links TRBV11-3 to TRBJ2-7; D may be TRBD2 (5 bases). The CDR3 has 14 amino acids. The V gene lost 5 bases and the J gene lost 2 bases, with 13 bases spanning the gap. In germline, CDR1 is SGHNT, CDR2 YENEEA. The chain's CDR3 is CASSDQLGTYEQYF. The CDR3 nucleotides read TGTGCCAGCAGCGACCAACTAGGAACCTACGAGCAGTACTTC.

The CDR3 DNA reads as TGCGCCAGCAGTGCAATCGGGACAGGGGGTTACGAGCAGTACTTC. It encodes CASSAIGTGGYEQYF. The rearrangement joins TRBV10-1 to TRBJ2-7; 11 bases map to TRBD1. The J segment lost 4 bases and the V segment lost 4 bases, leaving 6 bases of the junction unmatched. Germline V CDR1 and CDR2: WNHNN, SYGVQD (reference sequence). There are 15 residues in the CDR3.

The V call is TRBV30, the J call TRBJ2-1, with 13 bases matching TRBD2. This CDR3 comprises 17 residues. Germline lookup yields CDR1 GTSNPN and CDR2 SVGIG (reference sequence). After removal of 4 bases from V and 8 bases from J, the junction contained 14 bases not matched to a gene. Written as DNA, the CDR3 is TGTGCCTGGACCCCCCGGACTAGCGGGAGAAAAAGGGATGAGCAGTTCTTC. Protein product: CAWTPRTSGRKRDEQFF. The full variable domain, completed using reference TRBV30 and TRBJ2-1, is SQTIHQWPATLVQPVGSPLSLECTVEGTSNPNLYWYRQAAGRGLQLLFYSVGIGQISSEVPQNLSASRPQDRQFILSSKKLLLSDSGFYLCAWTPRTSGRKRDEQFFGPGTRLTVL.

The genes are TRBV18 and TRBJ2-1; 10 nucleotides align to TRBD2. J was trimmed by 9 bases and V by 0 bases; bases with no gene match: 5. In germline, CDR1 is KGHSH, CDR2 LQKENI. The CDR3 totals 15 residues. The CDR3 protein is CASSPPLAGVSEQFF. As DNA, the CDR3 is TGTGCCAGCTCACCACCCCTAGCGGGAGTAAGTGAGCAGTTCTTC.

V and J are TRBV10-3 and TRBJ2-1; 9 nucleotides match TRBD2. This CDR3 spans 17 amino acids. Germline lookup yields CDR1 ENHRY and CDR2 SYGVKD. The trim removed 2 bases at V and 6 bases at J, leaving 11 bases unmatched. The CDR3 here is CAISEAGGAQASNEQFF. As DNA, the CDR3 is TGTGCCATCAGTGAGGCGGGGGGGGCCCAAGCCAGCAATGAGCAGTTCTTC.

This chain connects TRBV11-2 to TRBJ2-1; 12 positions match TRBD1. This CDR3 comprises 15 residues. In germline, CDR1 is SGHAT, CDR2 FQNNGV. The V segment lost 4 bases and the J segment 6 bases; nucleotides outside the gene matches: 4. The CDR3 bases are TGTGCCAGCAGCTCCGGGACAGGGGGCTTCAATGAGCAGTTCTTC. Encoded protein: CASSSGTGGFNEQFF. Looking up the rest from reference TRBV11-2 and TRBJ2-1 gives the full variable domain: EAGVAQSPRYKIIEKRQSVAFWCNPISGHATLYWYQQILGQGPKLLIQFQNNGVVDDSQLPKDRFSAERLKGVDSTLKIQPAKLEDSAVYLCASSSGTGGFNEQFFGPGTRLTVL.

The rearrangement links TRBV2 to TRBJ2-3, with D tentatively TRBD2 (6 bases). The CDR3 consists of 14 residues. Germline assignment: CDR1 SNHLY and CDR2 FYNNEI. The V end lost 8 bases, the J end lost 1 base, and 13 bases lay between the germline ends. In DNA form, the CDR3 reads TGTGCCAGCCTGTCACCTAGCGGCACAGATACGCAGTATTTT. It codes for CASLSPSGTDTQYF.

The chain's CDR3 is CASSKGQVGPYEQYF. The CDR3 nucleotides are TGTGCCAGCAGTAAGGGACAGGTTGGGCCCTACGAGCAGTACTTC. This rearrangement joins TRBV6-5 to TRBJ2-7, with 8 positions matching TRBD1. Unmatched junction bases numbered 8, after V lost 5 bases and J lost 2 bases. The CDR3 runs to 15 residues. CDR1 MNHEY and CDR2 SVGAGI come from the germline V gene.

The chain recombines TRBV29-1 with TRBJ2-1; unclear D gene. Per the germline V gene, CDR1 is SQVTM and CDR2 is ANQGSEA. CDR3 length: 14 residues. With 0 bases removed from V and 5 bases from J, the gap between germline ends came to 11 bases. The CDR3 nucleotides are TGCAGCGTTGAAGAACCCCAACAAGACAATGAGCAGTTCTTC. Its protein product is CSVEEPQQDNEQFF.

As regards this clone: The junction does not match germline at one end; this may be a read error. V is TRBV7-7 and J is TRBJ2-7, with TRBD1 as a possible D gene (6 bases). This CDR3 has 13 residues. Per the germline V gene, CDR1 is SSHAT and CDR2 is FNYEAQ (reference sequence). CDR3 region: CASSLAPGAEQYF. As DNA, the CDR3 is TGTGCTAGCAGCTTAGCGCCAGGGGCCGAGCAGTACTTC.

V is TRBV7-8 and J is TRBJ1-1; the match to TRBD1 covers 8 bases. The J segment lost 3 bases and the V segment lost 5 bases, leaving 11 bases of the junction unmatched. This CDR3 has 16 amino acids. Germline values: CDR1 SGHVS, CDR2 FQNEAQ. CDR3 protein: CASSQPYRGADTEAFF. The CDR3 region has the DNA TGTGCCAGCAGCCAGCCGTACAGGGGGGCGGACACTGAAGCTTTCTTT.

The chain links TRBV6-1 to TRBJ2-3, with D tentatively TRBD2 (6 bases). Trimming took off 9 bases at V and 2 bases at J, with 9 bases between the two ends. Germline CDR1 MNHNS, CDR2 SASEGT. The CDR3 runs to 12 residues. CDR3 sequence reads: CASAGPTDTQYF. The CDR3 bases are TGTGCCAGTGCGGGACCCACAGATACGCAGTATTTT.

The J gene is TRBJ1-1, the V gene TRBV10-1, with D maybe TRBD1 (5 bases). V was shortened by 6 bases and J by 6 bases, with 14 bases between the two germline ends. Germline CDR1 WNHNN, CDR2 SYGVQD (reference sequence). This CDR3 spans 13 amino acids. The CDR3 sequence: CASRRQGDAEAFF. The CDR3 coding sequence is TGCGCCAGCAGAAGGCAGGGTGACGCTGAAGCTTTCTTT.

The chain has TRBV2 and TRBJ1-5; tentatively, D is TRBD1 (6 bases). The CDR3 loop spans 14 amino acids. V dropped 4 bases and J dropped 2 bases, with 9 bases sitting between them. Germline CDR1 SNHLY, CDR2 FYNNEI. CDR3 protein: CASSGNRGNQPQHF. CDR3 bases: TGTGCCAGCAGTGGGAACAGGGGCAATCAGCCCCAGCATTTT.

The gene calls are TRBV6-5 and TRBJ1-2; no reliable D call. The CDR3 extends over 14 amino acids. Looked up from germline, CDR1 is MNHEY and CDR2 is SVGAGI. V shed 5 bases and J shed 4 bases, with 14 bases lying between them. The DNA for the CDR3 is TGTGCCAGCAGTCCCCTAGGAGGGTTCTATGGCTACACCTTC. Encoded protein: CASSPLGGFYGYTF.